Below, 26 T cell receptor beta chains from the same sample are listed, as sequenced in a study of cytomegalovirus exposure and HLA in healthy donors. PCR amplification relied on 60 Vbeta primers (plus 13 Jbeta primers). Method: immunoSEQ multiplex PCR; TCRdb's copy keeps in-frame clones and lacks some. The sample consists of roughly 200,000 clones, approximately 90% of them appearing once. Input material: PBMCs. All receptors derive from a woman aged 18-35 years in good health and CMV-seronegative.

This chain connects TRBV4-3 to TRBJ2-7; perhaps TRBD1 as D (6 bases). Trimming took 0 bases from V and 3 from J, leaving 12 bases between them. The CDR3 spans 15 residues. Germline CDR1 LGHNA, CDR2 YSLEER. The CDR3 nucleotides read TGCGCCAGCAGCCAAGAGGGGGTAGGGGGCTACGAGCAGTACTTC. Its translation: CASSQEGVGGYEQYF.

The V and J genes are TRBV6-6 and TRBJ2-1, with TRBD2 matching 9 bases. CDR1 is MNHNY, CDR2 SVGAGI, per germline (reference sequence). Trimming at V came to 7 bases and at J to 4 bases, leaving 5 bases not matched to a gene. The CDR3 covers 14 residues. The CDR3 loop is CASNLAGLYNEQFF. CDR3 DNA sequence: TGTGCCAGCAACCTAGCGGGGTTATACAATGAGCAGTTCTTC.

The genes are TRBV7-9 and TRBJ2-7; D may be TRBD1 (7 bases). The V gene lost 5 bases and the J gene lost 4 bases, with 18 bases spanning the gap. The CDR3 totals 15 residues. Germline CDR1 is SEHNR and CDR2 is FQNEAQ (reference sequence). DNA for the CDR3: TGTGCCAGCAGCCTCCCCGGGGGACAGCGGTACGAGCAGTACTTC. Protein sequence: CASSLPGGQRYEQYF. The full variable domain, rest sourced from reference TRBV7-9 and TRBJ2-7, is DTGVSQNPRHKITKRGQNVTFRCDPISEHNRLYWYRQTLGQGPEFLTYFQNEAQLEKSRLLSDRFSAERPKGSFSTLEIQRTEQGDSAMYLCASSLPGGQRYEQYFGPGTRLTVT.

This rearrangement joins TRBV18 to TRBJ2-5, with TRBD2 matching over 7 bases. From germline, CDR1 is KGHSH and CDR2 LQKENI. The CDR3 is 13 residues long. With V trimmed by 5 bases and J by 5 bases, 5 bases remained unmatched. The CDR3 reads CASSEIGGETQYF. Written as DNA, the CDR3 is TGTGCCAGCTCAGAAATCGGGGGGGAGACCCAGTACTTC.

Notes on this clone: At the DNA level, this CDR3 is encoded by other sequences in the same sample as well. This chain joins TRBV4-3 and TRBJ2-1, with 8 bases identical to TRBD2. V shed 1 base, J shed 4 bases, and the junction held 3 bases outside the gene matches. The germline V gene encodes CDR1 LGHNA and CDR2 YSLEER. This CDR3 has 15 amino acids. CDR3 region: CASSQASGGYNEQFF. The CDR3 DNA is TGCGCCAGCAGCCAAGCGAGCGGGGGTTACAATGAGCAGTTCTTC.

This rearrangement joins TRBV7-2 to TRBJ1-2; 11 bases match TRBD1. With 2 bases clipped from V and 4 bases from J, the junction kept 3 bases outside the gene matches. CDR1 is SGHTA, CDR2 FQGNSA, per germline. The CDR3 extends over 15 amino acids. The CDR3 nucleotides read TGTGCCAGCAGCTTAACGGGACAGGGGGGCTATGGCTACACCTTC. Residues: CASSLTGQGGYGYTF.

This chain joins TRBV4-3 and TRBJ1-2, with a weak D call TRBD1 (6 bases). The CDR3 contains 16 residues. V shed 2 bases and J shed 4 bases, with 17 bases lying between them. Germline V lookup: CDR1 LGHNA, CDR2 YSLEER. DNA for the CDR3: TGCGCCAGCAGCCAAAGACCCGGACAGACCCCCTATGGCTACACCTTC. It translates to CASSQRPGQTPYGYTF.

The J gene is TRBJ2-2, the V gene TRBV9; TRBD2 agrees at 11 bases. The junction had 8 bases not matched to a gene; V was cut back by 0 bases and J by 10 bases. The CDR3 runs to 16 residues. Germline V CDR1 and CDR2: SGDLS, YYNGEE. The CDR3 DNA is TGTGCCAGCAGCGTAGGACTAGCGGGGATTTTAGAGGAGCTGTTTTTT. Translation: CASSVGLAGILEELFF.

This rearrangement joins TRBV9 to TRBJ2-7; 7 bases are shared with TRBD2. Germline CDR1 SGDLS, CDR2 YYNGEE. V lost 4 bases, J lost 0 bases, and 7 bases stayed unmatched. CDR3 size: 15 residues. The CDR3 here is CASSPGGGSSYEQYF. The CDR3, as DNA: TGTGCCAGCAGCCCCGGAGGCGGGAGCTCCTACGAGCAGTACTTC.

This clone has just a few counts. This chain joins TRBV4-3 and TRBJ1-1; 8 bases are shared with TRBD1. CDR1 and CDR2 (germline): LGHNA, YSLEER. This CDR3 spans 14 amino acids. The V gene end was trimmed by 1 base and the J gene end by 4 bases; junction bases not matched to a gene: 2. In DNA, the CDR3 is TGCGCCAGCAGCCAAGGGACAGGGAGCACTGAAGCTTTCTTT. It is translated as CASSQGTGSTEAFF.

This clone appeared a single time. The chain couples TRBV7-8 to TRBJ2-3, with TRBD2 matching 8 bases. In germline, CDR1 is SGHVS, CDR2 FQNEAQ. CDR3 length: 16 amino acids. Losses at the gene ends were 2 bases for V and 1 base for J; bases not matched to a gene: 5. CDR3: CASSLLRGAGTDTQYF. As DNA, the CDR3 is TGTGCCAGCAGCTTACTGCGGGGGGCGGGCACAGATACGCAGTATTTT.

The DNA for the CDR3 is TGTGCCAGCAGCCAAACCTACGGGGTGACAGGCAACACTGAAGCTTTCTTT. This gives the protein CASSQTYGVTGNTEAFF. This chain joins TRBV4-2 and TRBJ1-1; possibly TRBD1 for D (6 bases). V was clipped by 2 bases and J by 2 bases, with 18 bases between them. The CDR3 runs 17 residues. CDR1 and CDR2 (germline): LGHNA, YNFKEQ.

V usage is TRBV7-9 and J usage is TRBJ2-5; 13 bases map to TRBD2. Per the germline V gene, CDR1 is SEHNR and CDR2 is FQNEAQ (reference sequence). V was pared by 4 bases and J by 11 bases, with 10 bases of the junction left unmatched. This CDR3 is built from 15 residues. The CDR3 here is CASSSGLAGDVAQYF. The CDR3 bases are TGTGCCAGCAGCTCAGGACTAGCGGGAGACGTAGCGCAGTACTTC.

The rearrangement joins TRBV27 to TRBJ2-3, with TRBD2 identical over 8 bases. Germline CDR1 and CDR2: MNHEY and SMNVEV (reference sequence). After removal of 7 bases from V and 8 bases from J, the junction contained 11 bases not matched to a gene. CDR3 size: 14 residues. The CDR3 DNA sequence: TGTGCCAGCATGGGACTAGGGTCGCCCCTTACGCAGTATTTT. Amino acids: CASMGLGSPLTQYF.

The chain links TRBV7-8 to TRBJ2-7, with 8 bases aligning to TRBD2. V lost 5 bases, J lost 3 bases, and 15 bases stayed unmatched. The CDR3 loop spans 17 amino acids. Germline CDR1 and CDR2: SGHVS and FQNEAQ. The DNA for the CDR3 is TGTGCCAGCAGCCACCGTACGTTCCGGGGGGGGAGCTACGAGCAGTACTTC. Amino acid sequence: CASSHRTFRGGSYEQYF. Combining the CDR3 with reference TRBV7-8 and TRBJ2-7 gives the whole variable domain GAGVSQSPRYKVAKRGQDVALRCDPISGHVSLFWYQQALGQGPEFLTYFQNEAQLDKSGLPSDRFFAERPEGSVSTLKIQRTQQEDSAVYLCASSHRTFRGGSYEQYFGPGTRLTVT.

The CDR3 loop reads CASSNRQGAFSRLSGANVLTF. CDR3 bases: TGTGCCAGCAGTAACCGACAGGGGGCGTTCTCGCGGCTCTCTGGGGCCAACGTCCTGACTTTC. The rearrangement uses TRBV27 and TRBJ2-6; 10 bases fit TRBD1. This CDR3 contains 21 residues. After removal of 5 bases from V and 0 bases from J, the junction contained 16 bases not matched to a gene. The V gene's germline CDR1 is MNHEY and CDR2 SMNVEV (reference sequence). Using reference TRBV27 and TRBJ2-6 for the parts outside the CDR3, the full variable domain is EAQVTQNPRYLITVTGKKLTVTCSQNMNHEYMSWYRQDPGLGLRQIYYSMNVEVTDKGDVPEGYKVSRKEKRNFPLILESPSPNQTSLYFCASSNRQGAFSRLSGANVLTFGAGSRLTVL.

This chain connects TRBV6-1 to TRBJ2-2; 7 nucleotides align to TRBD1. V was pared by 5 bases and J by 4 bases, with 7 bases of the junction left unmatched. The CDR3 spans 15 residues. Germline assignment: CDR1 MNHNS and CDR2 SASEGT. The CDR3 sequence is CASSKGRGSTGELFF. The CDR3 nucleotides are TGTGCCAGCAGTAAGGGCAGGGGGTCCACCGGGGAGCTGTTTTTT.

This chain uses TRBV27 with TRBJ1-1, with a weak D call TRBD1 (5 bases). V shed 10 bases and J shed 0 bases, with 9 bases lying between them. The V gene's germline CDR1 is MNHEY and CDR2 SMNVEV (reference sequence). CDR3 length equals 12 residues. The CDR3 loop reads CATRGMNTEAFF. The CDR3 DNA is TGTGCCACAAGGGGCATGAACACTGAAGCTTTCTTT.

This chain joins TRBV5-4 and TRBJ1-1; D unclear. The CDR3 has 12 amino acids. With 10 bases removed from V and 1 base from J, the gap between germline ends came to 11 bases. Germline V gene data show CDR1 as SGHNT and CDR2 as YYREEE (reference sequence). In nucleotides, the CDR3 is TGTGCCTATCTACAGTCGAACACTGAAGCTTTCTTT. The encoded protein is CAYLQSNTEAFF.

The V gene is TRBV19, the J gene TRBJ2-7; D is perhaps TRBD2 (5 bases). V lost 8 bases and J lost 4, with 15 bases in between. Germline assignment: CDR1 LNHDA and CDR2 SQIVND (reference sequence). This CDR3 is 13 amino acids long. The CDR3 here is CASGPGRLYEQYF. CDR3 nucleotide sequence: TGTGCCAGTGGCCCCGGGCGACTATACGAGCAGTACTTC.

This clone was detected only once. The chain joins TRBV5-1 to TRBJ1-1, with a possible D match to TRBD1 (5 bases). The V end lost 1 base, the J end lost 0 bases, and 10 bases lay between the germline ends. Germline values: CDR1 SGHRS, CDR2 YFSETQ. CDR3 length equals 15 residues. CDR3 protein: CASSLTGLMNTEAFF. The CDR3 DNA follows: TGCGCCAGCAGCTTGACAGGACTAATGAACACTGAAGCTTTCTTT.

The chain is built from TRBV14 and TRBJ2-1; TRBD2 matches 11 bases. The length of the CDR3 is 15 residues. The V gene's germline CDR1 is SGHDN and CDR2 FVKESK. V trimming: 6 bases; J trimming: 4 bases; junction bases outside the gene matches: 5. CDR3 bases: TGTGCCAGCAGAGGGACTAGCGGACGGTACAATGAGCAGTTCTTC. It specifies CASRGTSGRYNEQFF.

This clone was seen a handful of times. V and J are TRBV18 and TRBJ2-7; no clear D. Germline-derived CDR1 and CDR2 are KGHSH and LQKENI. The CDR3 is 14 residues long. Trimming took off 2 bases at V and 2 bases at J, with 10 bases between the two ends. The CDR3 DNA sequence: TGTGCCAGCTCACCAAGTGCGGTTCCCTACGAGCAGTACTTC. Translated, it gives CASSPSAVPYEQYF.

V usage is TRBV27 and J usage is TRBJ1-2; 8 bases agree with TRBD1. The CDR3 consists of 15 residues. Unmatched junction bases numbered 9, after V lost 1 base and J lost 8 bases. Germline V gene sequence: CDR1 MNHEY, CDR2 SMNVEV (reference sequence). Here the CDR3 reads CASSLYGTGHRGYTF. The CDR3 DNA reads as TGTGCCAGCAGTTTATATGGGACAGGCCACCGAGGCTACACCTTC.

J is TRBJ2-2 and V is TRBV11-2; D ambiguous. Germline V gives CDR1 SGHAT, CDR2 FQNNGV. This CDR3 has 13 amino acids. V shed 5 bases and J shed 2 bases, with 6 bases lying between them. The CDR3 sequence is CASSVSNTGELFF. The DNA of the CDR3 is TGTGCCAGCAGCGTCAGTAACACCGGGGAGCTGTTTTTT. The whole variable domain, remainder taken from reference TRBV11-2 and TRBJ2-2, is EAGVAQSPRYKIIEKRQSVAFWCNPISGHATLYWYQQILGQGPKLLIQFQNNGVVDDSQLPKDRFSAERLKGVDSTLKIQPAKLEDSAVYLCASSVSNTGELFFGEGSRLTVL.

The V gene is TRBV5-4, the J gene TRBJ2-6; D is ambiguous. Germline V CDR1 and CDR2: SGHNT, YYREEE (reference sequence). V lost 4 bases, J lost 0 bases, and 8 bases lay in between. The CDR3 consists of 15 residues. For the CDR3, the DNA is TGTGCCAGCAGCCTGGTGAGCTCTGGGGCCAACGTCCTGACTTTC. Protein: CASSLVSSGANVLTF.